A single TCR beta chain is shown here with its context. The PCR ran on 60 Vbeta and 13 Jbeta primers. Here immunoSEQ multiplex PCR was the method, and the copy in TCRdb shows in-frame clones only, minus some. Of under 90,000 clones in the sample, roughly 73% were seen once. These data belong to a study of cytomegalovirus exposure and HLA in healthy donors. Germline assignment: CDR1 SGDLS and CDR2 YYNGEE. V lost 4 bases and J lost 7; bases outside the gene matches: 11. The CDR3 covers 15 residues. The source is a man aged 35 to 55 in good health and CMV-seronegative. The V gene is TRBV9, the J gene TRBJ2-1; the match to TRBD2 covers 7 bases. Specimen: PBMCs. CDR3 in DNA: TGTGCCAGCAGCCTTTGGACTAGTCCTGTGAATGAGCAGTTCTTC. Protein sequence: CASSLWTSPVNEQFF.